This T cell receptor (beta chain) was documented in a study of response to subunit inactivated influenza vaccine. Overall study findings and caveats: Researchers suggested that each seasonal influenza vaccination recruits few new T cells.

TCRdb called the RT-PCR reads again in MiXCR, with one record for every CDR3 protein. The sample holds hundreds of thousands of distinct CDR3 sequences, approximately 9.9% seen once. This clonotype showed up many times. Antigen unknown. The specimen comprised PBMCs from blood, sampled 45 days after vaccination. This clonotype was obtained from a man aged 50 or older who received an inactivated influenza vaccine.

The CDR3 loop reads CSVGLAGGGNTGELFF. In DNA, the CDR3 is TGCAGCGTTGGACTAGCGGGAGGAGGAAACACCGGGGAGCTGTTTTTT. V is TRBV29-1 and J is TRBJ2-2; 13 bases are a match to TRBD2. Germline assignment: CDR1 SQVTM and CDR2 ANQGSEA. V shed 4 bases and J 2 bases; nucleotides not matched to a gene: 4. The CDR3 loop spans 16 amino acids.